A single sample gave rise to the 23 T cell receptor beta chains below, sequenced in a study of shared clonotypes between healthy human individuals. The protocol was immunoSEQ multiplex PCR, while the TCRdb copy is restricted to in-frame clones and leaves out a portion. The table has millions of clones, more than 80% seen once; the top ten hold about 0.37%. The sample comprised naive CD4+ T cells from PBMCs. Subset noted: CD45RA+ positively selected. These receptors originate from a man in his late teens or twenties in good health. Some clones in this sample may be carry-over from other donors' samples.

CDR3 DNA sequence: TGCGCCAGCTCCCCCGGGACAGGGGGCAAAGAGACCCAGTACTTC. It specifies CASSPGTGGKETQYF. The rearrangement uses TRBV5-1 and TRBJ2-5, with TRBD1 matching over 12 bases. CDR1 and CDR2 (germline): SGHRS, YFSETQ. The CDR3 contains 15 residues. V gave up 7 bases and J gave up 3 bases; unmatched junction bases: 7.

J is TRBJ2-5 and V is TRBV18, with TRBD2 as a possible D gene (5 bases). V lost 4 bases, J lost 1 base, and 10 bases lay in between. The V gene's germline CDR1 is KGHSH and CDR2 LQKENI. The CDR3 extends over 14 amino acids. The CDR3 spells CASSRGLSQETQYF. The DNA for the CDR3 is TGTGCCAGCTCACGAGGACTTTCCCAAGAGACCCAGTACTTC.

This chain links TRBV15 with TRBJ2-1; TRBD1 matches 7 bases. V gave up 2 bases and J gave up 4 bases; unmatched junction bases: 2. CDR1 and CDR2 from the germline V gene are LNHNV and YYDKDF (reference sequence). This CDR3 comprises 14 residues. The CDR3 reads CATSRIQGYNEQFF. The CDR3 DNA reads TGTGCCACCAGCAGAATACAGGGGTACAATGAGCAGTTCTTC.

The count of this clone is one. J is TRBJ2-1 and V is TRBV5-8; 10 bases line up with TRBD2. Germline values: CDR1 SGHTS, CDR2 YDEGEE. The V segment lost 4 bases and the J segment 0 bases; nucleotides outside the gene matches: 7. There are 17 residues in the CDR3. The DNA for the CDR3 is TGTGCCAGCAGCCGAGGGACTAGCGCGAGCTCCTACAATGAGCAGTTCTTC. Its protein is CASSRGTSASSYNEQFF.

The chain couples TRBV11-2 to TRBJ2-6, with a tentative D call TRBD1 (6 bases). The CDR3 is 17 residues long. The germline CDR1 and CDR2 sequences are SGHAT and FQNNGV. V was cut by 1 base and J by 4 bases, with 14 bases left in between. CDR3 DNA sequence: TGTGCCAGCAGCTTAGTAAGGGGGAGATCAGGGGCCAACGTCCTGACTTTC. It encodes CASSLVRGRSGANVLTF.

The V call is TRBV5-4, the J call TRBJ1-3; D is perhaps TRBD1 (5 bases). The CDR3 runs to 17 residues. V shed 4 bases and J shed 1 base, with 18 bases lying between them. CDR1 is SGHNT and CDR2 is YYREEE in the germline V gene (reference sequence). CDR3 coding DNA: TGTGCCAGCAGCCAGTTTTCGGGGGGATCATCTGGAAACACCATATATTTT. Translated, it gives CASSQFSGGSSGNTIYF.

Turning to this clone: This sample also contains other DNA sequences that code for the same CDR3. The chain carries TRBV4-1 and TRBJ2-1; TRBD2 matches 14 bases. Germline assignment: CDR1 MGHRA and CDR2 YSYEKL. The CDR3 is made up of 16 amino acids. The V and J ends lost 0 bases and 6 bases, in that order; junction bases with no gene match: 1. The CDR3 is CASSQDGLAGGNEQFF. The DNA of the CDR3 is TGCGCCAGCAGCCAAGATGGACTAGCGGGAGGCAATGAGCAGTTCTTC.

The chain uses TRBV19 and TRBJ1-1, with 7 bases fitting TRBD1. This CDR3 has 15 amino acids. J gave up 6 bases and V 5 bases, and 12 bases lay outside the gene matches. CDR1 is LNHDA and CDR2 is SQIVND in the germline V gene (reference sequence). For the CDR3, the DNA is TGTGCCAGTAGTTTCTCCAGGGGGAGGGTACCTGAAGCTTTCTTT. It specifies CASSFSRGRVPEAFF.

The chain combines TRBV7-2 with TRBJ2-7; the D gene is possibly TRBD2 (5 bases). Germline V gene sequence: CDR1 SGHTA, CDR2 FQGNSA. This CDR3 is built from 15 residues. V lost 0 bases, J lost 2 bases, and 11 bases lay in between. The chain's CDR3 is CASSLAGGSTYEQYF. DNA of the CDR3: TGTGCCAGCAGCTTAGCTGGCGGGTCAACCTACGAGCAGTACTTC.

The chain carries TRBV18 and TRBJ2-3; no clear D gene. V was cut by 6 bases and J by 5 bases, with 9 bases left in between. The CDR3 has 12 amino acids. The V gene's germline CDR1 is KGHSH and CDR2 LQKENI. This chain's CDR3 is CASSPKEDTQYF. CDR3 bases: TGTGCCAGCTCGCCAAAAGAAGATACGCAGTATTTT.

This rearrangement joins TRBV5-6 to TRBJ1-2, with D hard to call. Per germline, CDR1 SGHDT and CDR2 YYEEEE. The CDR3 totals 13 residues. Trimming pared 5 bases from V and 7 bases from J, leaving 15 bases between. The CDR3, as DNA: TGTGCCAGCAGGCCCTCTGCGAGCAGTGGCTACACCTTC. As protein: CASRPSASSGYTF.

As concerns this clone: The same CDR3 is also encoded by other DNA sequences in this sample. The chain carries TRBV6-1 and TRBJ2-3; 9 nucleotides match TRBD2. Germline V gene data show CDR1 as MNHNS and CDR2 as SASEGT. The V segment lost 4 bases and the J segment 2 bases; nucleotides outside the gene matches: 1. The CDR3 covers 14 residues. CDR3 nucleotide sequence: TGTGCCAGCAGTGTAGCGGGAGCCACAGATACGCAGTATTTT. Its translation: CASSVAGATDTQYF.

The chain joins TRBV7-8 to TRBJ2-2, with D perhaps TRBD2 (5 bases). This CDR3 is built from 16 residues. Germline V gene data show CDR1 as SGHVS and CDR2 as FQNEAQ. V was shortened by 5 bases and J by 6 bases, with 19 bases between the two germline ends. In nucleotides, the CDR3 is TGTGCCAGCAGCCCGGGTGGGGTGGGAGACCCCGGGGAGCTGTTTTTT. As protein: CASSPGGVGDPGELFF.

The chain employs TRBV7-9 and TRBJ2-5; D might be TRBD1 (5 bases). Trimming removed 1 base from V and 5 bases from J, with 11 bases in between. This CDR3 has 14 residues. Germline loops: CDR1 SEHNR, CDR2 FQNEAQ (reference sequence). This CDR3 reads CASSLVGSGETQYF. The DNA for the CDR3 is TGTGCCAGCAGCTTAGTGGGGTCAGGGGAGACCCAGTACTTC. Filled out from reference TRBV7-9 and TRBJ2-5, the complete variable domain reads DTGVSQNPRHKITKRGQNVTFRCDPISEHNRLYWYRQTLGQGPEFLTYFQNEAQLEKSRLLSDRFSAERPKGSFSTLEIQRTEQGDSAMYLCASSLVGSGETQYFGPGTRLLVL.

The V call is TRBV5-4, the J call TRBJ1-4, with TRBD1 as a possible D gene (5 bases). V lost 0 bases and J lost 8, with 14 bases in between. This CDR3 comprises 15 residues. Germline assignment: CDR1 SGHNT and CDR2 YYREEE (reference sequence). The CDR3 DNA follows: TGTGCCAGCAGCTTGGGACAGCGCTTGGGAGAAAAACTGTTTTTT. This gives the protein CASSLGQRLGEKLFF.

The chain has TRBV11-2 and TRBJ2-5; D may be TRBD1 or TRBD2 (6 bases each). The CDR3 has 14 amino acids. Germline V gene lookup returns CDR1 SGHAT and CDR2 FQNNGV. V lost 3 bases and J lost 5, with 13 bases in between. The CDR3 is CASSFPGAGETQYF. As DNA, the CDR3 is TGTGCCAGCAGCTTCCCGGGGGCCGGGGAGACCCAGTACTTC.

The CDR3 DNA follows: TGTGCCTGGACTTCGGGACTAGCCTCCTACAATGAGCAGTTCTTC. This encodes CAWTSGLASYNEQFF. The chain links TRBV30 to TRBJ2-1, with 9 bases that match TRBD2. J lost 0 bases, V lost 4 bases, and 4 bases had no gene match. From germline, CDR1 is GTSNPN and CDR2 SVGIG (reference sequence). The CDR3 sequence is 15 residues long.

This clone was found once. The germline gene is not matched at one end of the junction; a read error may be the cause. The CDR3 DNA reads TGCATCGTTGGGACACAGAACACCGGGGAGCTGTTTTTT. Protein: CIVGTQNTGELFF. This chain connects TRBV29-1 to TRBJ2-2; tentatively, D is TRBD1 (6 bases). CDR1 is SQVTM, CDR2 ANQGSEA, per germline. CDR3 size: 13 residues.

This clone was observed once. This chain links TRBV6-1 with TRBJ2-3; D is ambiguous. CDR1 MNHNS and CDR2 SASEGT come from the germline V gene. V lost 4 bases to trimming and J lost 5 bases, with 7 bases between them. The length of the CDR3 is 12 residues. The CDR3 DNA sequence: TGTGCCAGCAGTGCCAGTAGAGATACGCAGTATTTT. This encodes CASSASRDTQYF.

V and J are TRBV7-8 and TRBJ2-2; D not certain. The CDR3 contains 16 residues. Per germline, CDR1 SGHVS and CDR2 FQNEAQ. V lost 5 bases and J 4 bases, leaving 17 bases between the germline ends. The CDR3 sequence: CASSGTSWRLTGELFF. CDR3 bases: TGTGCCAGCAGCGGAACCTCTTGGCGCCTCACCGGGGAGCTGTTTTTT.

The chain employs TRBV28 and TRBJ1-2, with a tentative D call TRBD1 (6 bases). The V end lost 7 bases, the J end lost 7 bases, and 19 bases lay between the germline ends. The length of the CDR3 is 14 residues. The V gene's germline CDR1 is MDHEN and CDR2 SYDVKM. This chain's CDR3 is CASITQGRPGGYTF. The CDR3 nucleotides read TGTGCCAGCATCACACAGGGTCGTCCAGGTGGCTACACCTTC.

The chain recombines TRBV28 with TRBJ2-5; D is undetermined. Trimming cost V 7 bases and J 2 bases, with 5 bases left between them. The CDR3 totals 11 residues. Germline CDR1 is MDHEN and CDR2 is SYDVKM. This CDR3 reads CASKEQETQYF. CDR3 sequence (DNA): TGTGCCAGCAAGGAGCAAGAGACCCAGTACTTC.

The J gene is TRBJ2-1, the V gene TRBV7-6, with D perhaps being TRBD1 or TRBD2 (6 bases each). V was trimmed by 1 base and J by 9 bases, leaving 19 bases between them. CDR1 and CDR2 from the germline V gene are SGHVS and FNYEAQ. This CDR3 spans 16 amino acids. The CDR3 coding sequence is TGTGCCAGCAGCTTAGTCGGGACATCCCTCGGGGGTGAGCAGTTCTTC. Its translation is CASSLVGTSLGGEQFF.